This TCR beta chain stems from a study of blood T cell repertoires in COVID-19. Study summary: PBMCs, B-cell-depleted T cells, or T cells provided the cDNA or gDNA that made up the material.

Per the germline V gene, CDR1 is MDHEN and CDR2 is SYDVKM. V gave up 1 base and J gave up 11 bases; unmatched junction bases: 10. CDR3 length: 14 amino acids. Only one count was recorded for this clone. The method was immunoSEQ multiplex PCR; TCRdb's version includes in-frame clones alone and lacks a portion of them. The data contain some 120,000 clones, approximately 80% of them singletons. The TCR comes from a woman aged 60-70 years with acute or convalescent COVID-19. The V gene is TRBV28, the J gene TRBJ1-2; 7 bases agree with TRBD1. Sequencing was performed on peripheral blood. In nucleotides, the CDR3 is TGTGCCAGCAGTTTATACAGGGGCTATTATATGTACACCTTC. It specifies CASSLYRGYYMYTF.